The T cell receptor (beta chain) described here comes from a study of patients and donors after allogeneic stem cell transplantation. This clonotype showed up just a few times. MiXCR, run by TCRdb on the RT-PCR reads, gives a single entry per CDR3 protein. The profile covers approximately 170,000 distinct CDR3 sequences, with 24% appearing a single time and approximately 26% taken by the ten largest. V shed 5 bases and J 4 bases; nucleotides not matched to a gene: 8. Per the germline V gene, CDR1 is MNHEY and CDR2 is SVGAGI. The CDR3 has 16 amino acids. This TCR was recovered from a human donor who was either an allogeneic HSCT recipient or a stem cell or donor lymphocyte infusion donor (not recorded which). It is not recorded whose cells these are; they may come from a transplant donor. The sequencing input was blood, either unsorted or a sorted T cell fraction (not recorded which). The chain carries TRBV6-5 and TRBJ1-5; TRBD1 matches 10 bases. The CDR3 loop is CASSPLEGQGNQPQHF. In nucleotides, the CDR3 is TGTGCCAGCAGTCCACTCGAGGGACAGGGGAATCAGCCCCAGCATTTT.